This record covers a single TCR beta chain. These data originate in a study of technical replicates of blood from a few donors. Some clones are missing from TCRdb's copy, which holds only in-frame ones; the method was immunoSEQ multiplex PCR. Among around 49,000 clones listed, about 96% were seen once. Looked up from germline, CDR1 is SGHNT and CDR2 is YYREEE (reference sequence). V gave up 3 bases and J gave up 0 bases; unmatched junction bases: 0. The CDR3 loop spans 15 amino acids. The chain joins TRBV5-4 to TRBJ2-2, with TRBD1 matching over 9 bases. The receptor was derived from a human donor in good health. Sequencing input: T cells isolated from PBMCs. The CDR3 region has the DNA TGTGCCAGCAGCTGGGACAGGGCGAACACCGGGGAGCTGTTTTTT. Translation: CASSWDRANTGELFF. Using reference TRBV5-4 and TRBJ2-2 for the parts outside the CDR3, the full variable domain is ETGVTQSPTHLIKTRGQQVTLRCSSQSGHNTVSWYQQALGQGPQFIFQYYREEENGRGNFPPRFSGLQFPNYSSELNVNALELDDSALYLCASSWDRANTGELFFGEGSRLTVL.